This T cell receptor (beta chain) originates from a study of cytomegalovirus exposure and HLA in healthy donors. Study-wide points: Three CMV-associated chains proved CMV antigen-specific in vitro. In a later analysis, most CMV-associated TCR beta chains appeared HLA-restricted.

A remark on this clone: Its specificity is unknown.

The PCR ran on 60 Vbeta and 13 Jbeta primers. Profiling relied on immunoSEQ multiplex PCR, and the TCRdb table lists in-frame clones only, not all of them. The table has roughly 180,000 clones, 82% seen once. Germline V lookup: CDR1 LNHDA, CDR2 SQIVND (reference sequence). Between the trimmed V and J ends, which lost 5 bases and 5 bases, there was a span of 21 bases. The CDR3 spans 17 residues. The sample comprised PBMCs. This sequence joins TRBV19 and TRBJ1-4; possible D gene TRBD1, 5 bases. This TCR was recovered from a man aged 40-49 years in good health and CMV-seronegative. The CDR3 nucleotides are TGTGCCAGTAGTCTGTTCAGGGTAACACGACAAAATGAAAAACTGTTTTTT. Residues: CASSLFRVTRQNEKLFF.